The rows below give T cell receptor beta chains drawn from one sample of a study of OX40 agonist ivuxolimab in advanced cancers. TCRdb keeps only in-frame clones here, not all; method: immunoSEQ multiplex PCR. The sample has roughly 50,000 clones, 80% to 85% seen once. The sequencing used CD4+ or CD8+ T cells sorted from blood, collected in a trial of the OX40 agonist ivuxolimab. The receptors here all came from an adult with an advanced solid tumor such as melanoma, head and neck, liver or kidney cancer. The CDR3 runs from the conserved cysteine through the conserved F or W.

TRBV19,15,CASNLDRANTGELFF
TRBV5-6,9,CASNYGYTF
TRBV2,15,CASRTTGTGRRGYTF
TRBV2,16,CASNILGGGSTDTQYF
TRBV12-5,14,CASGLGGSYTEAFF
TRBV9,13,CASSVEAAYGYTF
TRBV6-5,15,CASRPGQASSYEQYF
TRBV7-9,14,CASSPTGGNSPLHF
TRBV28,14,CASSLTWGNAEAFF
TRBV6-8,19,CASSYDGLGAWAPIETQYF
TRBV5-1,14,CASSRRAATDEQYF
TRBV19,15,CASSYGVVETYEQYF
TRBV7-2,16,CASIPSGGQYTGELFF
TRBV7-7,14,CASSQIQGDGELFF
TRBV27,17,CASSSHPDSHYTGELFF
TRBV4-1,16,CASSKLQGKGYNEQFF
TRBV5-1,14,CASSLGGKAGEQYF
TRBV6-1,14,CASNEIRWPGELFF
TRBV5-1,15,CASSSRTGQQEKLFF
TRBV6-5,13,CASSYSGGPGYTF
TRBV11-2,14,CASRQGGSGNTIYF
TRBV7-8,17,CASSLEGLATIADTQYF
TRBV4-1,16,CASSQGHGENSYEQYF
TRBV11-1,18,CASSHTSGGTGSYNEQFF
TRBV7-2,15,CASSPGGGSHNEQFF
TRBV7-2,14,CASSPDSWDQPQHF
TRBV28,13,CASSLGAPETQYF
TRBV4-3,13,CASSPRPGEKLFF
TRBV18,15,CASSPGTPPTYEQYF
TRBV6-6,14,CASSWGSSGETQYF
TRBV5-1,13,CASSSSGMGGYTF
TRBV7-9,14,CASSLDRSNQPQHF
TRBV18,16,CASSPSGTSNTGELFF
TRBV27,15,CASSLEGATGYGYTF